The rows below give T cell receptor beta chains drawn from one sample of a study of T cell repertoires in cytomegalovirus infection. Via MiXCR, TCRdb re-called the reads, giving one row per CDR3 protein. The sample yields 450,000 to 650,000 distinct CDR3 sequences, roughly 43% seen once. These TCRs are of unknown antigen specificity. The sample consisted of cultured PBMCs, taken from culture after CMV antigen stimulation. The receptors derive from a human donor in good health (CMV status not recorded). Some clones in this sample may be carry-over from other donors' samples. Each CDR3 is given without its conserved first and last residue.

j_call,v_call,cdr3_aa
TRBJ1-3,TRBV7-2,ASSPAGGVGNTIY
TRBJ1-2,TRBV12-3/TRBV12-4,ASSFGGRYGYA
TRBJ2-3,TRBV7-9,ASRLAGATDTQY
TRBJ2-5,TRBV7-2,ASSLVPSGNYETQY
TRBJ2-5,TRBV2,ASSDHWRETQY
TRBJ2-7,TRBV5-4,ASSLARGQDAQY
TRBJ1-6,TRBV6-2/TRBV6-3,ASSFRPQNSPLH
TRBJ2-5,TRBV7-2,ASARGLQETQY
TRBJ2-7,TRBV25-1,ASSPAGPGVYEQY
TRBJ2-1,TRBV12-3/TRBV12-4,ASSQTSGGRNEQF
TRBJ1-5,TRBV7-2,ASSELVGYQPQH
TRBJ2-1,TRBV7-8,ASSSKPGNEQF
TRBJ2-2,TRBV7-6,ASSLLSRVTGELF
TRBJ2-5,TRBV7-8,ASSRSRGRETQY
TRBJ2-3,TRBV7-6,ASSFGTGSRDTQY
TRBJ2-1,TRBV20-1,SARDVLAGGRGEQF
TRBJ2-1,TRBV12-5,ASGFIAYNEQF
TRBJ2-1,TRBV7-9,ASSLGLALYNEQF
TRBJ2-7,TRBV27,ASGQGGYEQY
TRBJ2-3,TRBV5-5,ASSLTGLAGRDTQY
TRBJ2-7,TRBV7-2,ASSSLLGYGEQY
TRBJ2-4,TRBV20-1,SARAAGGNIQY
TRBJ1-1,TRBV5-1,ASSLRGNLDTEAF
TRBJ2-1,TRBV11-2,ASTSSRYNEQF
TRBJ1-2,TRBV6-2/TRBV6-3,ASTARGQNYGYT
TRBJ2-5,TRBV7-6,ASSHQSGGRETQY
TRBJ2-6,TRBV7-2,ASSKDRTGANVLT
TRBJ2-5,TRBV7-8,ASSLGQGFGGETQY
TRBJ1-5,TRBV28,ASSFRQGYSNQPQH
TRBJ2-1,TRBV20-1,SARVPESVYNEQF
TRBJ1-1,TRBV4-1,ASSQASLAPGPNTEAF
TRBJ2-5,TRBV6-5,ASSRSGGAVAQETQY
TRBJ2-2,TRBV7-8,ASSSDSRELF
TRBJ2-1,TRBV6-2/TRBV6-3,ASRVGGSSYNEQF
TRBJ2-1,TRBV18,ASSPPSGRGDEQF
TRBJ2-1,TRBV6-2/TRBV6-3,ASNPPIRDYQQF
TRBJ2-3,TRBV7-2,ASSLVQGQDTQY
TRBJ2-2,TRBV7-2,ASSPRASAGELF
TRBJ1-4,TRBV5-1,ASSLGTASSEKLF
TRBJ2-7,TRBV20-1,SASTSGGAKEQY
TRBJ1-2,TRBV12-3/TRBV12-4,ASSTTGADGYT
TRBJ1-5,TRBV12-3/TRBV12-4,ASSTTGWSTQPQH
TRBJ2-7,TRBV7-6,ASSLARDRGREQY
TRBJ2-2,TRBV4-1,ASSQVRAAGELF
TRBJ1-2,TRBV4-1,ASRTAEGLGGYT
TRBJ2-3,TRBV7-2,ASSLGLVLAGDGTQY
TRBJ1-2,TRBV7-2,ASSLGASGLGGGYT
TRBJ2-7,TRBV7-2,ASSLDKGTKY
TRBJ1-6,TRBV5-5,ASGTGMPYNSPLH
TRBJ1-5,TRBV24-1,ATSAYHSVGDQPQH
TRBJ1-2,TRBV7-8,ASSSSVGVGGYT
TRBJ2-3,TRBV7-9,ASSLGSSSTDTQY
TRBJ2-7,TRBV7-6,ASSLDPRAHEQY
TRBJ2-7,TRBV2,AIRDPKNYEQY